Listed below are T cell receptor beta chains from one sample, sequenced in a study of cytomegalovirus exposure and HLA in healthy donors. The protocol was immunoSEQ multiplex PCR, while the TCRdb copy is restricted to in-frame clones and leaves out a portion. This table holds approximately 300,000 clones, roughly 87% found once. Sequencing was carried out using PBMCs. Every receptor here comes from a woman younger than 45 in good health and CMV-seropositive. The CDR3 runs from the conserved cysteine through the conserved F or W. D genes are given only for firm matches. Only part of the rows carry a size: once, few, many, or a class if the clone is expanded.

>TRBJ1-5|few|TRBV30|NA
TGTGCCTGGAGTCCGGTGGGATATAGCAATCAGCCCCAGCATTTT
CAWSPVGYSNQPQHF
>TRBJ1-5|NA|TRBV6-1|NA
TGTGCCAGCAGTGAGGTTCAGCCCCAGCATTTT
CASSEVQPQHF
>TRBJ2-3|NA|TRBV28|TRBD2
TGTGCCAGCAGCCTAAGGGCGGGAGAGGCTGGGGATACGCAGTATTTT
CASSLRAGEAGDTQYF
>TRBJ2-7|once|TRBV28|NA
TGTGCCAGCAGTTTGGGGGCGTCCTACGAGCAGTACTTC
CASSLGASYEQYF
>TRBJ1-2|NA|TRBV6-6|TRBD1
TGTGCCAGCAGTCCCGGGACAGGACAGGGGGACTATGGCTACACCTTC
CASSPGTGQGDYGYTF
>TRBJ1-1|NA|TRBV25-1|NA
TGTGCCAGCAGTGAATCCCCGGGACACCTTAACACTGAAGCTTTCTTT
CASSESPGHLNTEAFF
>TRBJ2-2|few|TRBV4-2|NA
TGTGCCAGCAGCCTTATACGCTCGGGGGCTGGGGAGCTGTTTTTT
CASSLIRSGAGELFF
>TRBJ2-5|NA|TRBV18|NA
TGTGCCAGCTCACCAGGCTCGGTCAAGTCGGAGACCCAGTACTTC
CASSPGSVKSETQYF
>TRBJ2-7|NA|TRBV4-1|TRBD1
TGCGCCAGCAGCGGGACCGGGACAGGGTACTACGAGCAGTACTTC
CASSGTGTGYYEQYF
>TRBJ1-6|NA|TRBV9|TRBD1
TGTGCCAGCAGCGCCCGACAGGGGGGATCACCCCTCCACTTT
CASSARQGGSPLHF
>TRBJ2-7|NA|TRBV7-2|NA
TGTGCCAGCAGCCCCGGTTCCACCTACGAGCAGTACTTC
CASSPGSTYEQYF
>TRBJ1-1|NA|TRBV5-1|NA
TGCGCCAGCAGCTCCCAAACGGGGGTGAACACTGAAGCTTTCTTT
CASSSQTGVNTEAFF
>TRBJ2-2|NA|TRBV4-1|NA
TGCGCCAGCAGCCAAGATGGGCTAATGGGAACCGGGGAGCTGTTTTTT
CASSQDGLMGTGELFF
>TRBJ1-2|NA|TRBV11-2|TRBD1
TGTGCCAGCAGCCCGGACAGGGCCCCTTATGGCTACACCTTC
CASSPDRAPYGYTF
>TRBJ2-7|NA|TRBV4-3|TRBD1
TGCGCCAGCAGCCCAAGCAGGGGGCTCTACGAGCAGTACTTC
CASSPSRGLYEQYF
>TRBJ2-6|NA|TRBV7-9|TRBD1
TGTGCCAGCAGACCCACCGGGACAGCGAACTCTGGGGCCAACGTCCTGACTTTC
CASRPTGTANSGANVLTF
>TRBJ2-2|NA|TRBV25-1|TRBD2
TGTGCCAGCAGTGAACCGGGGGGGGGCAACACCGGGGAGCTGTTTTTT
CASSEPGGGNTGELFF
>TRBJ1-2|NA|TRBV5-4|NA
TGTGCCAGCAGCTCACGGGACCTAGCTAACTATGGCTACACCTTC
CASSSRDLANYGYTF
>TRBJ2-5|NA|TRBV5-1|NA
TGCGCCAGCAGCTGGACACCGGGACGAAGCGGTGAGACCCAGTACTTC
CASSWTPGRSGETQYF
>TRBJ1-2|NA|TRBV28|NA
TGTGCCAGCAGCCGCCGGTTTCGGCTCACTGGTCATGGCTACACCTTC
CASSRRFRLTGHGYTF
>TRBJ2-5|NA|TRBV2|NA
TGTGCCAGCAGCAAGACAGAGAGCCAAGAGACCCAGTACTTC
CASSKTESQETQYF
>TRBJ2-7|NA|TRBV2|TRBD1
TGTGCCAGCGTTGCGACAGGGGCGTCCTACGAGCAGTACTTC
CASVATGASYEQYF
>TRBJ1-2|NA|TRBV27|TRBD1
TGTGCCAGCAGTCGAAGGACAGGGGGCGATGGCTACACCTTC
CASSRRTGGDGYTF
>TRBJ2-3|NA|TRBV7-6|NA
TGTGCCAGCAGCTTAGCGGGGGGTATTGGAGATACGCAGTATTTT
CASSLAGGIGDTQYF
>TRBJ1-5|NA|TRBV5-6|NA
TGTGCCAGCAGCCCTGGGGGGTACGGACAGCCCCAGCATTTT
CASSPGGYGQPQHF
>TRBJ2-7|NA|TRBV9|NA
TGTGCCAGCAGCGTAGATTTCGTCGGGCACTACGAGCAGTACTTC
CASSVDFVGHYEQYF
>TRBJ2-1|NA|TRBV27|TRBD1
TGTGCCAGCAGTTTATCGGGGGCAGGGGGCAGTCCGAACAATGAGCAGTTCTTC
CASSLSGAGGSPNNEQFF
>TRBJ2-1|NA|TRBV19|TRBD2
TGTGCCAGTAGTATTCTAGCGGGAGGGCACAATGAGCAGTTCTTC
CASSILAGGHNEQFF
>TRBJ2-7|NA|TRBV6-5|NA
TGTGCCAGCAGCCAAGGGACTCCGGATAACGAGCAGTACTTC
CASSQGTPDNEQYF
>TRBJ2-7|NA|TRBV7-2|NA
TGTGCCAGCAGCTTATCGAGGATGAGAGCGGTATCCTACGAGCAGTACTTC
CASSLSRMRAVSYEQYF
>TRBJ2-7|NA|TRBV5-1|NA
TGCGCCAGCAGCCAGTTACACGGCTCCTACGAGCAGTACTTC
CASSQLHGSYEQYF
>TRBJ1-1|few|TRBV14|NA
TGTGCCAGCAGCCAAGCCCGGCTGAACACTGAAGCTTTCTTT
CASSQARLNTEAFF
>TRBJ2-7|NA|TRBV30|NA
TGTGCCTGGGGGGTCAACTGGGCATACGAGCAGTACTTC
CAWGVNWAYEQYF
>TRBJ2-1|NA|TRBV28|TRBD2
TGTGCCAGCACCAAGCGGGACTCCTACAATGAGCAGTTCTTC
CASTKRDSYNEQFF
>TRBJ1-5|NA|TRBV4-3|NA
TGCGCCAGCAGCCAAGTATTACAGAATAGCAATCAGCCCCAGCATTTT
CASSQVLQNSNQPQHF
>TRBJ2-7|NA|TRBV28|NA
TGTGCCAGCAAAGGAGGATCGTACTCCTACGAGCAGTACTTC
CASKGGSYSYEQYF
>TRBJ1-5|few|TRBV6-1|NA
TGTGCCAGCAGTGAGACAGGCAATCAGCCCCAGCATTTT
CASSETGNQPQHF
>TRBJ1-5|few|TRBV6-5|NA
TGTGCCAGCAGTGTTGGATATAGCAATCAGCCCCAGCATTTT
CASSVGYSNQPQHF
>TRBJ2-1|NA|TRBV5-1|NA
TGCGCCAGCAGCTTGGGTCGGTACTACAATGAGCAGTTCTTC
CASSLGRYYNEQFF
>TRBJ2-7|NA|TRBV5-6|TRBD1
TGTGCCAGCAGCTTGGGTGGGACAGGCGGGTTTAGCTCCTACGAGCAGTACTTC
CASSLGGTGGFSSYEQYF
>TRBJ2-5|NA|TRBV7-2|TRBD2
TGTGCCAGCAGCCGACCCACAACGGGGCGGGGGGAGACCCAGTACTTC
CASSRPTTGRGETQYF
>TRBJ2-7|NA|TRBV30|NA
TGTGCCTGGACTGCACAGGTTTTTTCCTACGAGCAGTACTTC
CAWTAQVFSYEQYF
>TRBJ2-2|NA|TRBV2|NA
TGTGCCAGCAGTGGCAGGGTGTCTGGGGAGCTGTTTTTT
CASSGRVSGELFF
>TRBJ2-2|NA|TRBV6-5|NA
TGTGCCAGCAGTTACTCAGTTTTCGGCGTCGGGGAGCTGTTTTTT
CASSYSVFGVGELFF
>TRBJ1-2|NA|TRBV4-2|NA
TGTGCCAGCAGCCAAGAGGGACCTGCACTCTCTGGCTACACCTTC
CASSQEGPALSGYTF
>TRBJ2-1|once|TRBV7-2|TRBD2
TGTGCCAGCAGCTTACTAGCGGGAGGGCCTCAGTTCAATGAGCAGTTCTTC
CASSLLAGGPQFNEQFF
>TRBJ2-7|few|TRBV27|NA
TGTGCCAGCAGTTTAGGTCAGGAATACGAGCAGTACTTC
CASSLGQEYEQYF
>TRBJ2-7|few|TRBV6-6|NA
TGTGCCAGCAGTTACGGACAGATTTCCTACGAGCAGTACTTC
CASSYGQISYEQYF
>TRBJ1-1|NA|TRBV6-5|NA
TGTGCCAGCAGTTACAGTGACACCCCTAACAGGGAAGCTTTCTTT
CASSYSDTPNREAFF
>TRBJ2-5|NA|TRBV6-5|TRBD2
TGTGCCAGCAGTTACGGTAGCGGGGGAGAGACCCAGTACTTC
CASSYGSGGETQYF
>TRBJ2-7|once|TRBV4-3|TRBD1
TGCGCCAGCAGCCACCTGGACAGGGGGCAGGCAGACGAGCAGTACTTC
CASSHLDRGQADEQYF
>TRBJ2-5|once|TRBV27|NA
TGTGCCAGCATCCCGGACCAAGAGACCCAGTACTTC
CASIPDQETQYF
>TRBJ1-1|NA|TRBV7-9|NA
TGTGCCAGCAGCGAGGCTCAGTACGCTGAAGCTTTCTTT
CASSEAQYAEAFF
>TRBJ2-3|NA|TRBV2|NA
TGTGCCAGCAGCGCAGCGCGGGTAGATACGCAGTATTTT
CASSAARVDTQYF
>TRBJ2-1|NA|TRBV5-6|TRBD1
TGTGCCAGCAGCCGGGCCAGGGGGCTGGAGAATGAGCAGTTCTTC
CASSRARGLENEQFF